The 28 T cell receptor beta chains below were found in one sample sequenced in a study of CD8 T cells in Susac syndrome. RNA, at roughly 0.45 to 1 ug, was reverse transcribed with random hexamers. TCRdb itself ran the immunoSEQ multiplex PCR reads through MiXCR, one entry per CDR3 protein. There are approximately 100,000 distinct CDR3 sequences in the sample; over 90% occur only once, and about 0.14% lies in the top ten. Material: CD4+ T cells from PBMCs. These receptors all come from a human donor in good health.

The chain joins TRBV20-1 to TRBJ1-1; no reliable D call. Germline CDR1 is DFQATT and CDR2 is SNEGSKA (reference sequence). V shed 6 bases and J shed 1 base, with 18 bases lying between them. The CDR3 runs 15 residues. CDR3 residues: CSADPVGKRNTEAFF. CDR3 nucleotide sequence: TGCAGTGCGGACCCGGTGGGCAAAAGGAACACTGAAGCTTTCTTT.

V is TRBV6-2 or TRBV6-3 and J is TRBJ2-3; D is perhaps TRBD2 (7 bases). Germline V lookup: CDR1 MNHEY, CDR2 SVGEGT. Deletions cut 8 bases from V and 4 bases from J, with 19 bases between. The CDR3 loop spans 15 amino acids. CDR3 bases: TGTGCCAGCCGGTGGGGGGGCCAGGGCGCAGATACGCAGTATTTT. Translated, it gives CASRWGGQGADTQYF.

The sample holds a few counts of this clonotype. This sequence joins TRBV7-3 and TRBJ2-5, with D possibly called TRBD1 or TRBD2 (5 bases each). The CDR3 covers 13 residues. Per germline, CDR1 SGHTA and CDR2 FQGTGA. V lost 5 bases, J lost 5 bases, and 12 bases lay in between. This chain's CDR3 is CASSRGWGETQYF. The CDR3 bases are TGTGCCAGCAGCCGCGGATGGGGGGAGACCCAGTACTTC.

The chain links TRBV6-2 or TRBV6-3 to TRBJ2-2; TRBD1 agrees at 10 bases. The CDR3 length is 15 residues. Looked up from germline, CDR1 is MNHEY and CDR2 is SVGEGT. The V segment lost 2 bases and the J segment 6 bases; nucleotides outside the gene matches: 3. The CDR3 DNA follows: TGTGCCAGCAGTTACCGGGACAGGGGACCCGGGGAGCTGTTTTTT. Translation gives CASSYRDRGPGELFF.

The V and J genes are TRBV29-1 and TRBJ2-5, with 7 bases lining up with TRBD2. Germline CDR1 reads SQVTM; CDR2 reads ANQGSEA. V lost 0 bases, J lost 4 bases, and 14 bases stayed unmatched. The CDR3 runs 17 residues. CDR3 protein: CSVEDRGERPALETQYF. CDR3 nucleotide sequence: TGCAGCGTTGAAGATCGGGGGGAGCGGCCGGCTTTAGAGACCCAGTACTTC.

The chain couples TRBV12-5 to TRBJ1-2; D unresolved. The ends were cut back, 8 bases at V and 4 bases at J, with 14 bases in the middle. Per the germline V gene, CDR1 is LGHNT and CDR2 is FRNRAP. This CDR3 is 13 amino acids long. The CDR3 region has the DNA TGTGCTAGTCTCCCACCCCCGGGCTATGGCTACACCTTC. This codes for CASLPPPGYGYTF. Filled out from reference TRBV12-5 and TRBJ1-2, the complete variable domain reads DARVTQTPRHKVTEMGQEVTMRCQPILGHNTVFWYRQTMMQGLELLAYFRNRAPLDDSGMPKDRFSAEMPDATLATLKIQPSEPRDSAVYFCASLPPPGYGYTFGSGTRLTVV.

The sample holds one count of this clonotype. This sequence joins TRBV2 and TRBJ2-1, with 11 bases matching TRBD2. CDR3 length: 15 amino acids. Trimming removed 5 bases from V and 9 bases from J; junction bases left unmatched: 9. Germline V gene data show CDR1 as SNHLY and CDR2 as FYNNEI. The CDR3 DNA sequence: TGTGCCAGCAGTCTTCTAGCGGGAGGCCGCGGTGAGCAGTTCTTC. It translates to CASSLLAGGRGEQFF.

This sequence joins TRBV19 and TRBJ2-5; a weak D match, TRBD2 (5 bases). The V gene lost 4 bases and the J gene lost 2 bases, with 14 bases spanning the gap. Looked up from germline, CDR1 is LNHDA and CDR2 is SQIVND (reference sequence). The CDR3 is made up of 15 amino acids. CDR3 loop: CASSTGTGGQETQYF. The DNA for the CDR3 is TGTGCCAGTAGTACCGGTACTGGAGGTCAAGAGACCCAGTACTTC. The full variable domain, completed using reference TRBV19 and TRBJ2-5, is DGGITQSPKYLFRKEGQNVTLSCEQNLNHDAMYWYRQDPGQGLRLIYYSQIVNDFQKGDIAEGYSVSREKKESFPLTVTSAQKNPTAFYLCASSTGTGGQETQYFGPGTRLLVL.

J is TRBJ1-3 and V is TRBV2, with D uncertain. CDR3 length equals 13 residues. Germline V gene lookup returns CDR1 SNHLY and CDR2 FYNNEI. V gave up 5 bases and J gave up 4 bases, with 9 bases separating them. CDR3 coding DNA: TGTGCCAGCAGTTCGACCGACGGAAACACCATATATTTT. Amino acids: CASSSTDGNTIYF.

V is TRBV9 and J is TRBJ1-1; no firm D call. CDR1 and CDR2 (germline): SGDLS, YYNGEE. V lost 4 bases to trimming and J lost 6 bases, with 16 bases between them. CDR3 length: 14 residues. The chain's CDR3 is CASSFRPQDAEAFF. The DNA for the CDR3 is TGTGCCAGCAGCTTCCGACCTCAGGACGCTGAAGCTTTCTTT.

The J gene is TRBJ2-6, the V gene TRBV19; no firm D call. V gave up 3 bases and J gave up 2 bases, with 14 bases separating them. The CDR3 has 17 residues. Germline V gene lookup returns CDR1 LNHDA and CDR2 SQIVND (reference sequence). CDR3 amino acids: CASSIVVRATGANVLTF. The CDR3 DNA reads as TGTGCCAGTAGTATCGTAGTTAGGGCGACTGGGGCCAACGTCCTGACTTTC.

The genes are TRBV5-5 and TRBJ1-5; D gene uncertain. The CDR3 is made up of 14 amino acids. Germline V gene sequence: CDR1 SGHKS, CDR2 YYEKEE (reference sequence). V was shortened by 2 bases and J by 0 bases, with 6 bases between the two germline ends. The CDR3 sequence is CASSLRGSNQPQHF. CDR3 nucleotides: TGTGCCAGCAGCTTACGGGGTAGCAATCAGCCCCAGCATTTT.

V gene TRBV7-9 combines with J gene TRBJ2-1; D unresolved. The germline V and J ends were trimmed by 5 bases and 8 bases, with 16 bases remaining between them. Germline V gene sequence: CDR1 SEHNR, CDR2 FQNEAQ (reference sequence). This CDR3 spans 14 amino acids. The CDR3 loop is CASSPSPGFHEQFF. CDR3 nucleotide sequence: TGTGCCAGCAGCCCGAGCCCTGGCTTTCATGAGCAGTTCTTC.

The chain employs TRBV29-1 and TRBJ2-6; 7 bases are a match to TRBD1. J lost 5 bases, V lost 6 bases, and 7 bases had no gene match. Germline V gene lookup returns CDR1 SQVTM and CDR2 ANQGSEA. The length of the CDR3 is 14 residues. DNA for the CDR3: TGCAGCGTCGCGACAGGGTCGTGGGCCAACGTCCTGACTTTC. This sequence encodes CSVATGSWANVLTF.

This clonotype was picked up one time. The J gene is TRBJ1-2, the V gene TRBV29-1; D ambiguous. V was shortened by 3 bases and J by 7 bases, with 15 bases between the two germline ends. This CDR3 has 13 residues. From germline, CDR1 is SQVTM and CDR2 ANQGSEA. The CDR3 region has the DNA TGCAGCGTTGATGCTGGGCAGCGGGGTGGCTACACCTTC. Protein sequence: CSVDAGQRGGYTF.

The rearrangement uses TRBV25-1 and TRBJ2-7; 7 nucleotides agree with TRBD2. CDR1 MGHDK and CDR2 SYGVNS come from the germline V gene. Trimming took 6 bases from V and 5 from J; bases not matched to a gene: 10. CDR3 length: 14 amino acids. CDR3 in DNA: TGTGCCAGCAGCCCCGGGGGAGGGGTAGACGAGCAGTACTTC. Encoded protein: CASSPGGGVDEQYF.

V and J are TRBV29-1 and TRBJ2-1; tentatively, D is TRBD1 or TRBD2 (6 bases each). This CDR3 region has 15 residues. Per the germline V gene, CDR1 is SQVTM and CDR2 is ANQGSEA. Trimming left V 5 bases short and J 0 bases short, with 14 bases between. The CDR3, as DNA: TGCAGCGTTACGGGGGCCCCAAGCTCCTACAATGAGCAGTTCTTC. Translated: CSVTGAPSSYNEQFF.

The rearrangement uses TRBV14 and TRBJ1-2, with D possibly matching TRBD1 (5 bases). V was shortened by 0 bases and J by 14 bases, with 10 bases between the two germline ends. The CDR3 covers 11 residues. Germline V CDR1 and CDR2: SGHDN, FVKESK. The CDR3 nucleotides read TGTGCCAGCAGCCAAGAGAGGGACCAAACCTTC. It specifies CASSQERDQTF.

The gene calls are TRBV5-1 and TRBJ2-1; D gene ambiguous. This CDR3 has 16 residues. Germline assignment: CDR1 SGHRS and CDR2 YFSETQ. The germline V and J ends were trimmed by 0 bases and 0 bases, with 10 bases remaining between them. The CDR3 DNA is TGCGCCAGCAGCTTGGAGGCGGCAGGCTCCTACAATGAGCAGTTCTTC. It codes for CASSLEAAGSYNEQFF. Based on the CDR3 plus reference TRBV5-1 and TRBJ2-1, the full variable domain is KAGVTQTPRYLIKTRGQQVTLSCSPISGHRSVSWYQQTPGQGLQFLFEYFSETQRNKGNFPGRFSGRQFSNSRSEMNVSTLELGDSALYLCASSLEAAGSYNEQFFGPGTRLTVL.

The chain links TRBV14 to TRBJ2-1, with D possibly TRBD2 on 5 matching bases. Between the trimmed V and J ends, which lost 2 bases and 12 bases, there was a span of 11 bases. Per germline, CDR1 SGHDN and CDR2 FVKESK. The CDR3 is made up of 12 amino acids. CDR3: CASSQSVATQFF. Here the CDR3 DNA reads TGTGCCAGCAGCCAATCAGTAGCGACGCAGTTCTTC.

The J gene is TRBJ2-5, the V gene TRBV5-4, with a possible D match to TRBD1 (5 bases). V dropped 4 bases and J dropped 3 bases, with 22 bases sitting between them. The germline V gene has CDR1 SGHNT and CDR2 YYREEE (reference sequence). The CDR3 runs to 17 residues. CDR3 in amino acids: CASSPPQTAFFEETQYF. In nucleotides, the CDR3 is TGTGCCAGCAGCCCACCACAGACAGCGTTTTTTGAAGAGACCCAGTACTTC.

The chain employs TRBV29-1 and TRBJ1-2, with unresolved D. Deletions cut 7 bases from V and 5 bases from J, with 11 bases between. Per germline, CDR1 SQVTM and CDR2 ANQGSEA. The CDR3 is made up of 11 amino acids. The CDR3 nucleotides read TGCAGCGGGACCGACAAGTATGGCTACACCTTC. Translating it yields CSGTDKYGYTF. The full variable domain, rest sourced from reference TRBV29-1 and TRBJ1-2, is SAVISQKPSRDICQRGTSLTIQCQVDSQVTMMFWYRQQPGQSLTLIATANQGSEATYESGFVIDKFPISRPNLTFSTLTVSNMSPEDSSIYLCSGTDKYGYTFGSGTRLTVV.

Worth noting for this clonotype: One junction end disagrees with the germline gene, perhaps due to a read error. The chain uses TRBV29-1 and TRBJ1-4; maybe TRBD1 (6 bases). The CDR3 contains 11 residues. The germline gives CDR1 SQVTM, CDR2 ANQGSEA. CDR3 amino acids: CSARVRDTLYF. CDR3 sequence (DNA): TGCAGCGCCCGTGTGAGGGACACGTTGTATTTT.

The rearrangement uses TRBV6-5 and TRBJ2-7; either TRBD1 or TRBD2 may fit D (5 bases each). V shed 5 bases and J shed 0 bases, with 14 bases lying between them. Per germline, CDR1 MNHEY and CDR2 SVGAGI. The CDR3 runs 15 residues. CDR3 nucleotides: TGTGCCAGCAGTATGGGACCCGGAAACTCCTACGAGCAGTACTTC. As protein: CASSMGPGNSYEQYF.

The chain recombines TRBV6-2 or TRBV6-3 with TRBJ2-3; D is ambiguous. Trimming cost V 7 bases and J 2 bases, with 13 bases left between them. This CDR3 comprises 14 residues. Per germline, CDR1 MNHEY and CDR2 SVGEGT. CDR3 DNA: TGTGCCAGCACCTATGGACCCTTCACAGATACGCAGTATTTT. Translating gives CASTYGPFTDTQYF.

Concerning this clonotype: At one boundary the junction diverges from the germline segment, which might be a read error. The chain has TRBV19 and TRBJ2-7; D may correspond to TRBD1 or TRBD2 (5 bases each). The CDR3 length is 15 residues. Germline V gene data show CDR1 as LNHDA and CDR2 as SQIVND (reference sequence). The CDR3 loop reads CASSIVWDGSSEQYF. CDR3 coding DNA: TGTGCCAGTAGTATAGTCTGGGACGGATCCTCCGAGCAGTACTTC.

V usage is TRBV9 and J usage is TRBJ2-2; D perhaps matches TRBD1 (6 bases). Per germline, CDR1 SGDLS and CDR2 YYNGEE. This CDR3 region has 15 residues. V dropped 4 bases and J dropped 6 bases, with 16 bases sitting between them. The CDR3, as DNA: TGTGCCAGCAGCCTTGCAGGGGTAGGGGCCGGGGAGCTGTTTTTT. This gives the protein CASSLAGVGAGELFF.

This clonotype occurred once. The chain has TRBV5-1 and TRBJ2-1; the match to TRBD2 covers 7 bases. The CDR3 has 15 amino acids. In germline, CDR1 is SGHRS, CDR2 YFSETQ. Germline trimming cut 4 bases from V and 10 bases from J; bases unmatched to any gene: 14. CDR3 bases: TGCGCCAGCAGCCACGTAGCGGGTCAATCGGGGGAGCAGTTCTTC. This codes for CASSHVAGQSGEQFF.